A selection of T cell receptor beta chains follows, all from one sample in a study of blood T cell repertoires in COVID-19. Some clones are missing from TCRdb's copy, which holds only in-frame ones; the method was immunoSEQ multiplex PCR. The data show 79,000 or so clones, 86% seen once. The material sequenced was peripheral blood. The receptors shown here come from a human donor in a cohort sampled during active COVID-19. CDR3s include the opening cysteine and the closing phenylalanine or tryptophan. A D gene is named only where the DNA matches it firmly. The size field is filled for only some rows; it gives once, few, many or a size class.

V gene: TRBV6-5; J gene: TRBJ1-4; D gene: TRBD1; clone size: .; CDR3 DNA: TGTGCCAGCAGTTACTCGCCGGGACAGAGTAATGAAAAACTGTTTTTT; CDR3 protein: CASSYSPGQSNEKLFF
V gene: TRBV11-2; J gene: TRBJ1-4; D gene: .; clone size: .; CDR3 DNA: TGTGCCAGCAGCTTTGGGGGCGAAAAACTGTTTTTT; CDR3 protein: CASSFGGEKLFF
V gene: TRBV7-3; J gene: TRBJ2-1; D gene: TRBD2; clone size: .; CDR3 DNA: TGTGCCAGCAGCTTAGACCCGACCGGGACTAAAAGCTCCTACAATGAGCAGTTCTTC; CDR3 protein: CASSLDPTGTKSSYNEQFF
V gene: TRBV7-9; J gene: TRBJ2-3; D gene: TRBD2; clone size: .; CDR3 DNA: TGTGCCAGCAGTAAAGTGGGACTAGCGGGGGGAGGCACAGATACGCAGTATTTT; CDR3 protein: CASSKVGLAGGGTDTQYF
V gene: TRBV4-2; J gene: TRBJ2-7; D gene: TRBD2; clone size: .; CDR3 DNA: TGTGCCAGCAGCCAAGACGGGCAGCGGGGGGGCTACGAGCAGTACTTC; CDR3 protein: CASSQDGQRGGYEQYF
V gene: TRBV11-3; J gene: TRBJ1-1; D gene: .; clone size: .; CDR3 DNA: TGTGCCAGCAGCGACAGATTGAACACTGAAGCTTTCTTT; CDR3 protein: CASSDRLNTEAFF
V gene: TRBV24-1; J gene: TRBJ2-3; D gene: TRBD2; clone size: few; CDR3 DNA: TGTGCCACCAGTGATTTCCGAAGCGGGAGGGGAGATACGCAGTATTTT; CDR3 protein: CATSDFRSGRGDTQYF
V gene: TRBV7-8; J gene: TRBJ1-1; D gene: .; clone size: .; CDR3 DNA: TGTGCCAGCAGCTTATATACGACCGGGACACTGGGCGGGAGCACTGAAGCTTTCTTT; CDR3 protein: CASSLYTTGTLGGSTEAFF
V gene: TRBV4-1; J gene: TRBJ2-1; D gene: TRBD2; clone size: .; CDR3 DNA: TGCGCCAGCAGCCAGGGACTAGCGGGAGGTAATGAGCAGTTCTTC; CDR3 protein: CASSQGLAGGNEQFF
V gene: TRBV28; J gene: TRBJ1-1; D gene: .; clone size: .; CDR3 DNA: TGTGCCAGCAGTCCCCCCACGGGTAGAGGTATGAACACTGAAGCTTTCTTT; CDR3 protein: CASSPPTGRGMNTEAFF
V gene: TRBV4-3; J gene: TRBJ1-4; D gene: TRBD1; clone size: .; CDR3 DNA: TGCGCCAGCAGCCAAGCTACCGGACAGGACAGTTTTAATGAAAAACTGTTTTTT; CDR3 protein: CASSQATGQDSFNEKLFF
V gene: TRBV4-3; J gene: TRBJ2-7; D gene: .; clone size: .; CDR3 DNA: TGCGCCAGCAGCCAAAGAGAGGGCTACGAGCAGTACTTC; CDR3 protein: CASSQREGYEQYF
V gene: TRBV6-4; J gene: TRBJ2-3; D gene: .; clone size: .; CDR3 DNA: TGTGCCAGCAGTGACCAAGCCGACAGCAACACAGATACGCAGTATTTT; CDR3 protein: CASSDQADSNTDTQYF
V gene: TRBV28; J gene: TRBJ1-1; D gene: .; clone size: .; CDR3 DNA: TGTGCCAGCAGGTCGACAGTGAACACTGAAGCTTTCTTT; CDR3 protein: CASRSTVNTEAFF
V gene: TRBV2; J gene: TRBJ2-5; D gene: TRBD1; clone size: .; CDR3 DNA: TGTGCCAGCAGCTCAACAGGGGGCCTAGGGGAGACCCAGTACTTC; CDR3 protein: CASSSTGGLGETQYF
V gene: TRBV10-3; J gene: TRBJ2-7; D gene: TRBD2; clone size: once; CDR3 DNA: TGTGCCATCAGTGGAGTAGCGGGAGGTCCCCTCGAGCAGTACTTC; CDR3 protein: CAISGVAGGPLEQYF
V gene: TRBV19; J gene: TRBJ1-2; D gene: TRBD1; clone size: .; CDR3 DNA: TGTGCCAGTAGCGCCCGGACAGGGCTCACTAACTATGGCTACACCTTC; CDR3 protein: CASSARTGLTNYGYTF
V gene: TRBV4-1; J gene: TRBJ1-4; D gene: .; clone size: .; CDR3 DNA: TGCGCCAGCAGCCAAGATTACGAGACTAATGAAAAACTGTTTTTT; CDR3 protein: CASSQDYETNEKLFF
V gene: TRBV4-3; J gene: TRBJ2-3; D gene: .; clone size: .; CDR3 DNA: TGCGCCAGCAGCCAAGAATGGGGTAGCGGCACAGATACGCAGTATTTT; CDR3 protein: CASSQEWGSGTDTQYF
V gene: TRBV7-9; J gene: TRBJ2-1; D gene: .; clone size: .; CDR3 DNA: TGTGCCAGCAGCTTACCTCCGGGAACCTCCTACAATGAGCAGTTCTTC; CDR3 protein: CASSLPPGTSYNEQFF
V gene: TRBV19; J gene: TRBJ2-1; D gene: TRBD2; clone size: .; CDR3 DNA: TGTGCCAGTAGTAAAACTTTAGCGGGAGGCTCCTACAATGAGCAGTTCTTC; CDR3 protein: CASSKTLAGGSYNEQFF
V gene: TRBV5-1; J gene: TRBJ2-1; D gene: TRBD2; clone size: .; CDR3 DNA: TGCGCCAGCAGCGTACTAGCGGGTGGGAATGAGCAGTTCTTC; CDR3 protein: CASSVLAGGNEQFF
V gene: TRBV15; J gene: TRBJ2-7; D gene: .; clone size: .; CDR3 DNA: TGTGCCACCAGCAGTGGGGGCGGAGAGATTTACGAGCAGTACTTC; CDR3 protein: CATSSGGGEIYEQYF
V gene: TRBV4-3; J gene: TRBJ2-5; D gene: TRBD2; clone size: .; CDR3 DNA: TGCGCCAGCAGCCAAGAATTCCCTAGCGGGGGGCCCGGACAAGAGACCCAGTACTTC; CDR3 protein: CASSQEFPSGGPGQETQYF
V gene: TRBV4-2; J gene: TRBJ1-4; D gene: .; clone size: .; CDR3 DNA: TGTGCCAGCAGCCAAGTCGGACTGGAGGCTAATGAAAAACTGTTTTTT; CDR3 protein: CASSQVGLEANEKLFF
V gene: TRBV7-9; J gene: TRBJ1-2; D gene: TRBD1; clone size: .; CDR3 DNA: TGTGCCAGCAGCTCGACAGGGATTGGCTACACCTTC; CDR3 protein: CASSSTGIGYTF
V gene: TRBV19; J gene: TRBJ1-2; D gene: .; clone size: few; CDR3 DNA: TGTGCCAGTAGTATTGTCAGGGGTGACTATGGCTACACCTTC; CDR3 protein: CASSIVRGDYGYTF
V gene: TRBV11-2; J gene: TRBJ2-1; D gene: .; clone size: once; CDR3 DNA: TGTGCCAGCAGCTTAGGGTCTAGCCGGAATGAGCAGTTCTTC; CDR3 protein: CASSLGSSRNEQFF
V gene: TRBV5-1; J gene: TRBJ1-1; D gene: .; clone size: .; CDR3 DNA: TGCGCCAGCACCACGGGGAGGGCGGCTCGGGGCCCTGAAGCTTTCTTT; CDR3 protein: CASTTGRAARGPEAFF
V gene: TRBV6-4; J gene: TRBJ2-1; D gene: TRBD2; clone size: .; CDR3 DNA: TGTGCCAGCAGCGAAGGGACTAGCGGGCACAATGAGCAGTTCTTC; CDR3 protein: CASSEGTSGHNEQFF
V gene: TRBV10-2; J gene: TRBJ2-7; D gene: TRBD1; clone size: .; CDR3 DNA: TGCGCCAGCAGTGACTCGGGACAGGGATACGAGCAGTACTTC; CDR3 protein: CASSDSGQGYEQYF
V gene: TRBV10-3; J gene: TRBJ1-5; D gene: TRBD1; clone size: .; CDR3 DNA: TGTGCCATCAGTTTGACAGGGGGTGCCAATCAGCCCCAGCATTTT; CDR3 protein: CAISLTGGANQPQHF
V gene: TRBV6-6; J gene: TRBJ1-6; D gene: .; clone size: .; CDR3 DNA: TGTGCCAGCAGTTACCCTCGGGAGGGCGTCAATTCACCCCTCCACTTT; CDR3 protein: CASSYPREGVNSPLHF
V gene: TRBV10-3; J gene: TRBJ2-1; D gene: TRBD2; clone size: few; CDR3 DNA: TGTGCCATCAGTGATTCCGGGAGGGCCGGTAATGAGCAGTTCTTC; CDR3 protein: CAISDSGRAGNEQFF
V gene: TRBV6-2/TRBV6-3; J gene: TRBJ2-1; D gene: .; clone size: .; CDR3 DNA: TGTGCCAGCAGTTACTACAGTGGAGGGTTTTTTCCCTACAATGAGCAGTTCTTC; CDR3 protein: CASSYYSGGFFPYNEQFF
V gene: TRBV6-5; J gene: TRBJ1-6; D gene: .; clone size: few; CDR3 DNA: TGTGCCAGCAGTTCCAGGGATAGGGATTCACCCCTCCACTTT; CDR3 protein: CASSSRDRDSPLHF
V gene: TRBV3-1/TRBV3-2; J gene: TRBJ2-1; D gene: TRBD2; clone size: .; CDR3 DNA: TGTGCCAGCAGCCGCACGCGACTAGCGGGAGGGCCCGACAATGAGCAGTTCTTC; CDR3 protein: CASSRTRLAGGPDNEQFF
V gene: TRBV16; J gene: TRBJ1-5; D gene: .; clone size: .; CDR3 DNA: TGTGCCAGCAGCCCTACGGGGTTGGAGCCCCAGCATTTT; CDR3 protein: CASSPTGLEPQHF
V gene: TRBV11-2; J gene: TRBJ2-2; D gene: .; clone size: few; CDR3 DNA: TGTGCCAGCAGCTTAGGTGTTTTTGCGGCGGCAGAGAACACCGGGGAGCTGTTTTTT; CDR3 protein: CASSLGVFAAAENTGELFF
V gene: TRBV6-2/TRBV6-3; J gene: TRBJ1-5; D gene: .; clone size: .; CDR3 DNA: TGTGCCAGCAGTTACTCGAGTTGGGCCAAGGCCAAACAGCCCCAGCATTTT; CDR3 protein: CASSYSSWAKAKQPQHF
V gene: TRBV28; J gene: TRBJ1-2; D gene: TRBD1; clone size: .; CDR3 DNA: TGTGCCAGCGAACCGGGACAGTACTATGGCTACACCTTC; CDR3 protein: CASEPGQYYGYTF
V gene: TRBV7-3; J gene: TRBJ2-3; D gene: .; clone size: once; CDR3 DNA: TGTGCCAGCAGCTTAGCGGGACGCACAGATACGCAGTATTTT; CDR3 protein: CASSLAGRTDTQYF
V gene: TRBV24-1; J gene: TRBJ1-4; D gene: TRBD1; clone size: .; CDR3 DNA: TGTGCCACCAGTGATTCGGGACAGGGGGATGAAAAACTGTTTTTT; CDR3 protein: CATSDSGQGDEKLFF
V gene: TRBV28; J gene: TRBJ2-7; D gene: TRBD1; clone size: .; CDR3 DNA: TGTGCCAGTAACCGGGACAGGGGCCACATAACGGTCGAGCAGTACTTC; CDR3 protein: CASNRDRGHITVEQYF
V gene: TRBV24-1; J gene: TRBJ1-6; D gene: .; clone size: .; CDR3 DNA: TGTGCCACCAGTGCTCCCTTACCCGGTTCACCCCTCCACTTT; CDR3 protein: CATSAPLPGSPLHF
V gene: TRBV2; J gene: TRBJ2-1; D gene: TRBD2; clone size: .; CDR3 DNA: TGTGCCAGCAGTGAAGCGGGGAGCGGGAGGGCCAGCAATGAGCAGTTCTTC; CDR3 protein: CASSEAGSGRASNEQFF
V gene: TRBV10-1; J gene: TRBJ2-7; D gene: TRBD2; clone size: .; CDR3 DNA: TGCGCCAGCAGTGAACGACTAGCGGGAGTACACGAGCAGTACTTC; CDR3 protein: CASSERLAGVHEQYF
V gene: TRBV11-3; J gene: TRBJ2-5; D gene: TRBD2; clone size: once; CDR3 DNA: TGTGCCAGCAGCTTCGGACTAGCGGGGGGACCGCGAGAGACCCAGTACTTC; CDR3 protein: CASSFGLAGGPRETQYF
V gene: TRBV3-1/TRBV3-2; J gene: TRBJ1-1; D gene: .; clone size: .; CDR3 DNA: TGTGCCAGCAGCCAAGATATCGGGGCCCCGGGGGTGAACACTGAAGCTTTCTTT; CDR3 protein: CASSQDIGAPGVNTEAFF
V gene: TRBV18; J gene: TRBJ1-2; D gene: .; clone size: .; CDR3 DNA: TGTGCCAGCTCACCCTTACAGGGTGACCACGATGGCTACACCTTC; CDR3 protein: CASSPLQGDHDGYTF
V gene: TRBV7-3; J gene: TRBJ2-3; D gene: TRBD2; clone size: .; CDR3 DNA: TGTGCCAGCAGCAGCTACGGGACTAGCGGGGCCACAGATACGCAGTATTTT; CDR3 protein: CASSSYGTSGATDTQYF
V gene: TRBV24-1; J gene: TRBJ2-1; D gene: .; clone size: .; CDR3 DNA: TGTGCCACCAGTGATTCGGACTCAATGAGCTCCTACAATGAGCAGTTCTTC; CDR3 protein: CATSDSDSMSSYNEQFF
V gene: TRBV27; J gene: TRBJ2-7; D gene: .; clone size: .; CDR3 DNA: TGTGCCAGCAGTCTACATCGGGCAGGGGTTGGCGAGCAGTACTTC; CDR3 protein: CASSLHRAGVGEQYF
V gene: TRBV6-5; J gene: TRBJ2-1; D gene: TRBD1; clone size: .; CDR3 DNA: TGTGCCAGCAGTTACCAAACGGGGACAGGGGGCGATGAGCAGTTCTTC; CDR3 protein: CASSYQTGTGGDEQFF
V gene: TRBV9; J gene: TRBJ2-1; D gene: TRBD2; clone size: .; CDR3 DNA: TGTGCCAGCAGCGTAGAGGGGAGGGCCACGAATGAGCAGTTCTTC; CDR3 protein: CASSVEGRATNEQFF
V gene: TRBV10-3; J gene: TRBJ1-4; D gene: .; clone size: .; CDR3 DNA: TGTGCCATCAGTGACCGACCGTACAAGGGGCGGCTTGAGGAAAAACTGTTTTTT; CDR3 protein: CAISDRPYKGRLEEKLFF
V gene: TRBV10-3; J gene: TRBJ1-2; D gene: .; clone size: .; CDR3 DNA: TGTGCCACAGTACCCAGGGCCTTC; CDR3 protein: CATVPRAF